This TCR beta chain was observed in a study of T cells in Graves' hyperthyroidism and ophthalmopathy. Whole-study findings and limits: Most clonotypes expanded in the thyroid (above 0.001) were also present in blood. With a median lead of around 5.9 months before onset, the model predicted ophthalmopathy.

Researchers amplified the TCR beta CDR3 regions from RNA transcripts. The study used the HTBI primer set for a first-round RT-PCR of the TCR CDR3. TCRdb redid the calling of the multiplex PCR reads with MiXCR, one entry per CDR3 protein. The sample yields a few hundred thousand distinct CDR3 sequences, approximately 15% seen once. Many counts were recorded for this clonotype. Its antigen is unidentified. The V and J ends lost 3 bases and 7 bases respectively, with 16 bases between them. The CDR3 totals 16 residues. CDR1 LNHNV and CDR2 YYDKDF come from the germline V gene (reference sequence). The sequence was obtained from a middle-aged woman with Graves' hyperthyroidism that later progressed to Graves' ophthalmopathy. The rearrangement uses TRBV15 and TRBJ1-6, with D possibly matching TRBD1 (5 bases). The source material was blood. For the CDR3, the DNA is TGTGCCACCAGCAGTGGCTATGGGACTCAGAATTCACCCCTCCACTTT. It translates to CATSSGYGTQNSPLHF. Looking up the rest from reference TRBV15 and TRBJ1-6 gives the full variable domain: DAMVIQNPRYQVTQFGKPVTLSCSQTLNHNVMYWYQQKSSQAPKLLFHYYDKDFNNEADTPDNFQSRRPNTSFCFLDIRSPGLGDTAMYLCATSSGYGTQNSPLHFGNGTRLTVT.